These 26 T cell receptor beta chains originate from one sample sequenced in a study of Graves' ophthalmopathy and Graves' hyperthyroidism. Amplification of the TCR beta CDR3 regions used RNA transcripts (as template). HTBI primers were employed in first-round RT-PCR, then a second-round multiplex PCR followed. One entry per CDR3 protein results from TCRdb running MiXCR on the multiplex PCR reads. The table lists 600,000 to 950,000 distinct CDR3 sequences, roughly 40% of them singletons. Sequenced input: peripheral blood. Source of these receptors: an adult man with Graves' ophthalmopathy.

In its sample, this clonotype was seen a few times. The chain joins TRBV7-9 to TRBJ2-7, with 11 nucleotides matching TRBD2. The J segment lost 3 bases and the V segment lost 5 bases, leaving 12 bases of the junction unmatched. This CDR3 has 17 amino acids. Germline assignment: CDR1 SEHNR and CDR2 FQNEAQ (reference sequence). The CDR3 reads CASSPRLAGLAHYEQYF. Written as DNA, the CDR3 is TGTGCCAGCAGCCCTCGACTAGCGGGATTGGCCCACTACGAGCAGTACTTC.

This clonotype was observed a handful of times. The V call is TRBV5-1, the J call TRBJ2-5; tentatively, D is TRBD1 or TRBD2 (5 bases each). Germline loops: CDR1 SGHRS, CDR2 YFSETQ. The CDR3 covers 15 residues. The V and J ends lost 0 bases and 1 base respectively, with 10 bases between them. The CDR3 nucleotides are TGCGCCAGCAGCTTGGCCGTAGGGACCCAAGAGACCCAGTACTTC. This encodes CASSLAVGTQETQYF.

As regards this clonotype: Because the CDR3's place on the DNA is in doubt, the DNA is left out and the CDR3 is given as listed by TCRdb. The gene calls are TRBV7-8 and TRBJ1-1. Including both end residues, the CDR3 is 19 amino acids long. The V gene's germline CDR1 is SGHVS and CDR2 FQNEAQ. The CDR3 region is CASSFYICSARWGNTEAFF.

This clonotype was recorded at least ten times. The V and J genes are TRBV9 and TRBJ1-1; D is unclear. Germline V gives CDR1 SGDLS, CDR2 YYNGEE. V gave up 8 bases and J gave up 1 base, with 9 bases separating them. The CDR3 has 12 amino acids. The DNA for the CDR3 is TGTGCCAGGATGACACCGAACACTGAAGCTTTCTTT. Its protein product is CARMTPNTEAFF.

This rearrangement joins TRBV7-9 to TRBJ1-5; no reliable D call. With 2 bases removed from V and 3 bases from J, the gap between germline ends came to 20 bases. Germline V gene lookup returns CDR1 SEHNR and CDR2 FQNEAQ (reference sequence). The CDR3 is made up of 18 amino acids. The CDR3 region is CASSLSLGGRFVNQPQHF. The DNA for the CDR3 is TGTGCCAGCAGCTTAAGCCTTGGTGGCAGGTTCGTCAATCAGCCCCAGCATTTT.

In its sample, this clonotype was seen many times. The V and J genes are TRBV15 and TRBJ1-2; tentatively, D is TRBD1 (6 bases). The CDR3 runs to 13 residues. The germline CDR1 and CDR2 sequences are LNHNV and YYDKDF (reference sequence). The V gene lost 1 base and the J gene lost 5 bases, with 8 bases spanning the gap. DNA for the CDR3: TGTGCCACCAGCAGAGCAGGACAGTATGGCTACACCTTC. Its protein product is CATSRAGQYGYTF.

The gene calls are TRBV10-3 and TRBJ2-5; 8 bases line up with TRBD2. This CDR3 is 15 amino acids long. Losses at the gene ends were 10 bases for V and 1 base for J; bases not matched to a gene: 11. In germline, CDR1 is ENHRY, CDR2 SYGVKD. The chain's CDR3 is CASREGLGIQETQYF. The CDR3 DNA reads as TGTGCCAGCAGAGAGGGACTAGGGATCCAAGAGACCCAGTACTTC.

This clonotype has at least ten counts. This chain uses TRBV29-1 with TRBJ1-2; D is unresolved. Deletions cut 1 base from V and 3 bases from J, with 6 bases between. This CDR3 has 12 residues. Germline V gene sequence: CDR1 SQVTM, CDR2 ANQGSEA. The DNA of the CDR3 is TGCAGCGTTGAAGGCATGGACTATGGCTACACCTTC. Translation: CSVEGMDYGYTF. Drawing the rest from reference TRBV29-1 and TRBJ1-2, the complete variable domain is SAVISQKPSRDICQRGTSLTIQCQVDSQVTMMFWYRQQPGQSLTLIATANQGSEATYESGFVIDKFPISRPNLTFSTLTVSNMSPEDSSIYLCSVEGMDYGYTFGSGTRLTVV.

Remarks on this clonotype: This sequence may be a read error, since a much larger clone differs from it by one base. CDR3 in DNA: TGTGCCAGCAGTGAAACGGAGGCCCAGTACTTC. Amino acids: CASSETEAQYF. V usage is TRBV2 and J usage is TRBJ2-5; maybe TRBD2 (5 bases). CDR1 and CDR2 (germline): SNHLY, FYNNEI. V was clipped by 2 bases and J by 9 bases, with 7 bases between them. The CDR3 contains 11 residues.

This clonotype showed up just a few times. The genes are TRBV7-2 and TRBJ2-6; 9 bases align to TRBD2. This CDR3 has 17 residues. Germline V lookup: CDR1 SGHTA, CDR2 FQGNSA. Losses at the gene ends were 0 bases for V and 1 base for J; bases not matched to a gene: 1. The CDR3 DNA reads TGTGCCAGCAGCTTAGCTAGCGGGAGTTCTGGGGCCAACGTCCTGACTTTC. It translates to CASSLASGSSGANVLTF.

This clonotype was detected many times. V usage is TRBV2 and J usage is TRBJ1-1; D possibly corresponds to TRBD1 (5 bases). Trimming shortened V by 6 bases and J by 3 bases, and 14 bases separated the two germline ends. CDR3 length equals 14 residues. Per the germline V gene, CDR1 is SNHLY and CDR2 is FYNNEI. The DNA for the CDR3 is TGTGCCAGCAGGCAGGGTGCGGTGGACACTGAAGCTTTCTTT. This encodes CASRQGAVDTEAFF.

Only a few counts were recorded for this clonotype. The chain is built from TRBV6-6 and TRBJ1-3; a possible D gene is TRBD1 (5 bases). The V gene's germline CDR1 is MNHNY and CDR2 SVGAGI (reference sequence). The length of the CDR3 is 16 residues. V was cut by 5 bases and J by 4 bases, with 18 bases left in between. CDR3 bases: TGTGCCAGCAGTACCCAGGGTTGGCATTCCGGAAACACCATATATTTT. This translates into CASSTQGWHSGNTIYF.

The table lists this clonotype with a few counts. The chain uses TRBV7-2 and TRBJ1-5; 7 nucleotides match TRBD1. The CDR3 length is 21 residues. V trimming: 9 bases; J trimming: 0 bases; junction bases outside the gene matches: 26. CDR1 is SGHTA, CDR2 FQGNSA, per germline. The CDR3, as DNA: TGTGCCAGTAGTATCCGGACAGGAGGTTCATGGAGGACAAATAGCAATCAGCCCCAGCATTTT. This translates into CASSIRTGGSWRTNSNQPQHF.

This clonotype was counted many times. The chain has TRBV12-3 or TRBV12-4 and TRBJ1-1; D not resolved. The CDR3 extends over 12 amino acids. The V end was cut by 7 bases, the J end by 3 bases, with 9 bases between. CDR3 residues: CASILGYTEAFF. In DNA form, the CDR3 reads TGTGCCAGCATCCTGGGGTACACTGAAGCTTTCTTT.

As regards this clonotype: The germline gene is not matched at one end of the junction; a read error may be the cause. The chain joins TRBV24-1 to TRBJ1-5; TRBD1 matches 7 bases. Germline V gene lookup returns CDR1 KGHDR and CDR2 SFDVKD. The CDR3 extends over 14 amino acids. The DNA for the CDR3 is TGTGCCAGCAGCCAGACCCCAGGGGGACAGCCCCGGCATTTT. This sequence encodes CASSQTPGGQPRHF.

This clonotype was detected many times. The genes are TRBV10-3 and TRBJ1-1, with 8 bases matching TRBD1. The V and J ends lost 0 bases and 3 bases, in that order; junction bases with no gene match: 12. The germline CDR1 and CDR2 sequences are ENHRY and SYGVKD. This CDR3 contains 18 residues. Here the CDR3 DNA reads TGTGCCATCAGTGAGTCGGGTCTTGGCAGGGGGCTAGACACTGAAGCTTTCTTT. Translation gives CAISESGLGRGLDTEAFF.

The chain carries TRBV7-6 and TRBJ1-6; 10 bases line up with TRBD1. Per the germline V gene, CDR1 is SGHVS and CDR2 is FNYEAQ. V trimming: 6 bases; J trimming: 6 bases; junction bases outside the gene matches: 5. There are 15 residues in the CDR3. In DNA, the CDR3 is TGTGCCAGCAGGGGACAGGGGTGGTCTAATTCACCCCTCCACTTT. It translates to CASRGQGWSNSPLHF.

Only a few counts were recorded for this clonotype. Mismatch with germline at one junction end may stem from a read error. This chain links TRBV25-1 with TRBJ1-3; TRBD1 might be the D (6 bases). Germline loops: CDR1 MGHDK, CDR2 SYGVNS. This CDR3 comprises 16 residues. The CDR3 DNA is TGTGCCAGCAGTGAATATCGGGGGGCCTCTGGGAACACCATATATTTT. It is translated as CASSEYRGASGNTIYF.

A remark on this clonotype: Mismatch with germline at one junction end may stem from a read error. The V call is TRBV25-1, the J call TRBJ2-5, with TRBD2 matching over 9 bases. The CDR3 is 16 residues long. From germline, CDR1 is MGHDK and CDR2 SYGVNS. The CDR3: CAGSLSLAGISETQYF. The DNA for the CDR3 is TGTGCCGGCAGTTTATCCCTAGCGGGGATCTCAGAGACCCAGTACTTC.

This chain connects TRBV2 to TRBJ2-1; the D is unclear. CDR3 length: 14 residues. V lost 6 bases and J 6 bases, leaving 15 bases between the germline ends. Germline values: CDR1 SNHLY, CDR2 FYNNEI. The CDR3 is CASRETSAVNEQFF. CDR3 DNA: TGTGCCAGCAGGGAGACTTCCGCAGTCAATGAGCAGTTCTTC.

CDR3 bases: TGTGCCAGCAGCCCGGTAGGGGGGATGGCTAATGAAAAACTGTTTTTT. Its protein is CASSPVGGMANEKLFF. The rearrangement links TRBV11-2 to TRBJ1-4; possibly TRBD1 for D (6 bases). Trimming cost V 5 bases and J 3 bases, with 16 bases left between them. Germline CDR1 SGHAT, CDR2 FQNNGV. The CDR3 extends over 16 amino acids.

Worth noting for this clonotype: A much more abundant neighbour one base away suggests this may be a read error. This chain connects TRBV7-9 to TRBJ1-1; TRBD1 matches 7 bases. CDR1 and CDR2 (germline): SEHNR, FQNEAQ (reference sequence). The CDR3 runs 13 residues. In DNA, the CDR3 is TGCGCCAGCAGCTTAGGGACAGACCCTGAAGCTTTCTTT. Amino acids: CASSLGTDPEAFF.

This clonotype was seen ten or more times. The rearrangement links TRBV25-1 to TRBJ2-7, with 13 positions matching TRBD2. The CDR3 is 18 amino acids. CDR1 and CDR2 from the germline V gene are MGHDK and SYGVNS. J lost 2 bases, V lost 1 base, and 8 bases had no gene match. CDR3: CASSESPGLAGCPYEQYF. CDR3 bases: TGTGCCAGCAGTGAATCTCCGGGACTAGCGGGATGCCCCTACGAGCAGTACTTC.

This clonotype has just a few counts. The chain couples TRBV24-1 to TRBJ2-7, with D perhaps matching TRBD2 (5 bases). CDR1 is KGHDR, CDR2 SFDVKD, per germline. Trimming took off 4 bases at V and 7 bases at J, with 16 bases between the two ends. The CDR3 consists of 14 residues. For the CDR3, the DNA is TGTGCCACCAGTGACCGGGATACCTTGGGGGAGCAGTACTTC. Protein sequence: CATSDRDTLGEQYF.

This clonotype has only one observation. The chain's CDR3 is CASSPPGQYEQYF. In DNA form, the CDR3 reads TGTGCCAGCAGCCCCCCGGGACAGTACGAGCAGTACTTC. J is TRBJ2-7 and V is TRBV10-3, with 7 nucleotides matching TRBD1. The CDR3 is 13 amino acids. The V segment lost 10 bases and the J segment 4 bases; nucleotides outside the gene matches: 10. Per the germline V gene, CDR1 is ENHRY and CDR2 is SYGVKD.

The V call is TRBV25-1, the J call TRBJ1-2, with a tentative D call TRBD1 (6 bases). The V end lost 4 bases, the J end lost 12 bases, and 9 bases lay between the germline ends. CDR3 size: 10 residues. CDR1 MGHDK and CDR2 SYGVNS come from the germline V gene. As DNA, the CDR3 is TGTGCCAGCAGTGCAGGGGCCGACACCTTC. This translates into CASSAGADTF.